These 6 T cell receptor beta chains were sequenced from one sample in a study of T cell clonality in common variable immunodeficiency. Antigen specificity for these receptors is unknown. Method: immunoSEQ multiplex PCR; TCRdb's copy keeps in-frame clones and lacks some. This sample carries 15,000 to 20,000 clones, none of them present only once. General study points: Fewer deletions and N-nucleotide insertions were reportedly seen in common variable immunodeficiency TCR beta sequences.

Sequenced: peripheral blood mononuclear cells. The receptors were sampled from a human donor with common variable immunodeficiency.

This clone was counted many times. The missing CDR3 end, 3 residues past where the read stops, is filled in from the germline J gene. The chain carries TRBV10-3 and TRBJ1-1; 8 nucleotides agree with TRBD1. Germline CDR1 ENHRY, CDR2 SYGVKD. The CDR3 has 14 amino acids. Trimming took 10 bases from V and 1 from J; bases not matched to a gene: 8. The CDR3 reads CASARGLGNTEAFF. Incomplete CDR3 DNA: TGTGCCAGCGCCAGGGGGCTCGGGAACACTGAA.

This clone was found a few times. The sequence runs out 3 residues before the end of the CDR3; the remainder is reconstructed from the germline J gene. The V call is TRBV19, the J call TRBJ1-3, with a possible D match to TRBD1 (5 bases). CDR3 length: 14 residues. Between the trimmed V and J ends, which lost 1 base and 2 bases, there was a span of 6 bases. Germline V lookup: CDR1 LNHDA, CDR2 SQIVND (reference sequence). Incomplete CDR3 DNA: TGTGCCAGTAGTATAGGACAGACTGGAAACACC. Its translation is CASSIGQTGNT. The entire CDR3 protein is CASSIGQTGNTIYF.

Many counts were recorded for this clone. This CDR3 is CASSERRGSRYNEQFF. Incomplete CDR3 DNA: TGTGCCAGCAGTGAGAGGCGGGGGTCTCGCTACAATGAG. The genes are TRBV6-1 and TRBJ2-1; 7 nucleotides line up with TRBD2. The CDR3 is cut off 3 residues early in the read; its end comes from the germline J gene. Germline values: CDR1 MNHNS, CDR2 SASEGT. CDR3 length: 16 residues. The ends lost 3 bases at V and 3 bases at J; junction bases unmatched: 8.

About this clone itself: The read terminates 3 residues before the CDR3 end, so the remaining end is supplied by the germline J gene. The rearrangement uses TRBV30 and TRBJ1-3, with D perhaps TRBD1 (6 bases). The CDR3 is 14 residues long. V lost 0 bases and J 7 bases, leaving 13 bases between the germline ends. In germline, CDR1 is GTSNPN, CDR2 SVGIG (reference sequence). The DNA read from the CDR3 is TGTGCCTGGAGTGTAGCAGGGGTCAGGAACACC. Translating it yields CAWSVAGVRNT. The whole CDR3 protein is CAWSVAGVRNTIYF.

By share, this clone counts as medium-sized. The CDR3 end falls 3 residues outside the read, so it is completed with the germline J gene. V gene TRBV9 combines with J gene TRBJ2-1; maybe TRBD1 (6 bases). The CDR3 is 15 residues long. Trimming pared 0 bases from V and 8 bases from J, leaving 15 bases between. The germline CDR1 and CDR2 sequences are SGDLS and YYNGEE. The CDR3: CASSVETGTGYEQFF. Incomplete CDR3 DNA: TGTGCCAGCAGCGTAGAAACAGGGACCGGTTATGAG.

Concerning this clone: The DNA ends 3 residues before the CDR3 does, and the rest of the CDR3 is filled in from the germline J gene. The gene calls are TRBV7-9 and TRBJ2-1; no reliable D call. Germline CDR1 is SEHNR and CDR2 is FQNEAQ (reference sequence). The CDR3 contains 11 residues. Trimming pared 7 bases from V and 8 bases from J, leaving 9 bases between. This chain's CDR3 is CASTYVHEQFF. The sequenced CDR3 bases are TGTGCCAGCACCTATGTCCATGAG.